This T cell receptor (beta chain) was sequenced for a study of naive and memory T cell subsets. At least ten counts were recorded for this clonotype. Treatment denoted: skin biopsy from PPD injection site in Mantoux-positive individual. A UMI-containing oligonucleotide was joined by 3' ligation to the TCR cDNA template. The SP2 primer and nested alpha and beta constant region primers amplified ligated cDNA in four rounds. One entry per CDR3 protein, called by TCRdb with MiXCR from the UMI-ligation and nested PCR reads. The repertoire includes tens of thousands of distinct CDR3 sequences, about 6.1% of them detected once, and 6.2% sits in the top ten. Germline-derived CDR1 and CDR2 are LGHNA and YSLEER. V gave up 0 bases and J gave up 8 bases; unmatched junction bases: 16. The CDR3 has 18 amino acids.

The V gene is TRBV4-3, the J gene TRBJ2-3, with 8 bases lining up with TRBD2. The sequence derives from an adult in good health. This material consisted of skin, taken from a tuberculin skin test site. The CDR3 spells CASSQDWASGRFMGTQYF. The CDR3 nucleotides are TGCGCCAGCAGCCAAGATTGGGCTAGCGGGCGTTTTATGGGTACGCAGTATTTT.